This T cell receptor beta chain appears in the sequencing data of a study of cytomegalovirus exposure and HLA in healthy donors. Broader study findings: Despite most TCR sequences being rare, some public TCRs occurred in many donors. Further analysis, carried out later, found HLA-associated TCR beta chains more clonally expanded than equally common other chains.

Note on this clone: Its antigen remains unidentified.

The PCR had 60 Vbeta and 13 Jbeta primers. The method was immunoSEQ multiplex PCR; TCRdb's version includes in-frame clones alone and lacks a portion of them. Seen in this sample are about 53,000 clones; the ten most common clones hold around an eighth. CDR3 length: 14 residues. The germline V gene has CDR1 MNHNS and CDR2 SASEGT. V was trimmed by 4 bases and J by 2 bases, leaving 12 bases between them. The V and J genes are TRBV6-1 and TRBJ2-7; D possibly corresponds to TRBD1 (6 bases). This TCR was recovered from a man aged 18-30 years in good health and CMV-seropositive. What was sequenced was PBMCs. DNA for the CDR3: TGTGCCAGCAGTGGCGCGTGGGGGCCCTACGAGCAGTACTTC. Amino acids: CASSGAWGPYEQYF.